These 8 T cell receptor beta chains were all obtained from the same sample, sequenced in a study of blood T cell repertoires in COVID-19. The method was immunoSEQ multiplex PCR; TCRdb's version includes in-frame clones alone and lacks a portion of them. Of about 380,000 clones in the sample, more than 75% were seen once. The sample consisted of PBMCs or T cells enriched from blood (not recorded which). The receptor source for this set is a woman under 30 who had recovered from COVID-19.

V and J are TRBV28 and TRBJ1-2, with a weak D call TRBD1 (6 bases). Germline V lookup: CDR1 MDHEN, CDR2 SYDVKM. The V gene lost 8 bases and the J gene lost 1 base, with 11 bases spanning the gap. The CDR3 runs 13 residues. CDR3 nucleotide sequence: TGTGCCAGCCACCCGGGACATAACTATGGCTACACCTTC. It encodes CASHPGHNYGYTF.

The chain links TRBV24-1 to TRBJ1-1, with D hard to call. The CDR3 consists of 13 residues. Germline CDR1 and CDR2: KGHDR and SFDVKD. Deletions cut 5 bases from V and 7 bases from J, with 13 bases between. CDR3 protein: CATSVRGMFEAFF. In DNA, the CDR3 is TGTGCCACCAGTGTTCGCGGGATGTTTGAAGCTTTCTTT.

This chain links TRBV27 with TRBJ2-7; TRBD1 aligns across 9 bases. V lost 2 bases and J lost 3; bases outside the gene matches: 5. There are 15 residues in the CDR3. CDR1 is MNHEY, CDR2 SMNVEV, per germline (reference sequence). The CDR3 reads CASSLGPGQGYEQYF. The CDR3 coding sequence is TGTGCCAGCAGTTTAGGACCGGGACAGGGCTACGAGCAGTACTTC.

The chain has TRBV10-3 and TRBJ2-2, with D maybe TRBD1 (5 bases). Between the trimmed V and J ends, which lost 9 bases and 8 bases, there was a span of 16 bases. Germline V gene data show CDR1 as ENHRY and CDR2 as SYGVKD. CDR3 length equals 13 residues. CDR3 amino acids: CAIMDKEIGELFF. DNA for the CDR3: TGTGCCATAATGGACAAGGAAATAGGGGAGCTGTTTTTT.

The chain uses TRBV5-1 and TRBJ2-1, with 7 bases aligning to TRBD2. CDR1 and CDR2 (germline): SGHRS, YFSETQ. V was pared by 0 bases and J by 0 bases, with 6 bases of the junction left unmatched. The length of the CDR3 is 17 residues. CDR3: CASSLARRGSSYNEQFF. DNA for the CDR3: TGCGCCAGCAGCTTGGCGCGGCGGGGGAGCTCCTACAATGAGCAGTTCTTC.

This clone was observed a single time. This chain links TRBV5-4 with TRBJ1-6; no reliable D call. CDR1 is SGHNT and CDR2 is YYREEE in the germline V gene (reference sequence). V gave up 0 bases and J gave up 7 bases, with 8 bases separating them. The CDR3 runs 14 residues. DNA for the CDR3: TGTGCCAGCAGCTTGGCGGGAGTCAATTCACCCCTCCACTTT. It codes for CASSLAGVNSPLHF.

CDR3 residues: CATSRDPRAGGGYTF. In nucleotides, the CDR3 is TGTGCCACCAGCAGAGATCCCCGGGCAGGGGGTGGCTACACCTTC. The V gene is TRBV15, the J gene TRBJ1-2; 7 nucleotides align to TRBD1. Trimming at V came to 0 bases and at J to 7 bases, leaving 8 bases not matched to a gene. Germline CDR1 is LNHNV and CDR2 is YYDKDF (reference sequence). The CDR3 runs to 15 residues.

Details on this clone: This specimen includes other DNA sequences encoding the same CDR3. The chain recombines TRBV19 with TRBJ1-1; D gene uncertain. Germline V lookup: CDR1 LNHDA, CDR2 SQIVND (reference sequence). Trimming cost V 2 bases and J 1 base, with 5 bases left between them. There are 13 residues in the CDR3. The CDR3 bases are TGTGCCAGTAGTATATCGAGGAACACTGAAGCTTTCTTT. Its protein is CASSISRNTEAFF.